A single sample is the source of the 27 T cell receptor beta chains below, sequenced in a study of identical twins. MiXCR was run by TCRdb on the 5' RACE reads, yielding one entry per CDR3 protein. Of some 730,000 distinct CDR3 sequences listed, 18% are singletons. These sequences were also reported in another study, on T cells expressing NK-cell markers.

The sample comprised PBMCs. These receptors all stem from a woman aged 18-30 years in good health.

This clonotype appeared a few times. The chain links TRBV20-1 to TRBJ2-3, with 12 bases identical to TRBD2. The CDR3 runs to 14 residues. Per the germline V gene, CDR1 is DFQATT and CDR2 is SNEGSKA (reference sequence). J gave up 6 bases and V 1 base, and 2 bases lay outside the gene matches. In DNA form, the CDR3 reads TGCAGTGCTAGAGGACTAGCGGGAGTTGATACGCAGTATTTT. It is translated as CSARGLAGVDTQYF.

This clonotype was seen a handful of times. The chain employs TRBV20-1 and TRBJ2-2; D is possibly TRBD1 or TRBD2 (5 bases each). Trimming shortened V by 4 bases and J by 6 bases, and 18 bases separated the two germline ends. The CDR3 has 15 amino acids. The V gene's germline CDR1 is DFQATT and CDR2 SNEGSKA (reference sequence). For the CDR3, the DNA is TGCAGTGCTATCTTACCCGGGACGGGTTCCGGGGAGCTGTTTTTT. This gives the protein CSAILPGTGSGELFF.

A few counts support this clonotype. This chain connects TRBV20-1 to TRBJ2-5, with D unresolved. Germline CDR1 DFQATT, CDR2 SNEGSKA (reference sequence). V gave up 0 bases and J gave up 0 bases, with 8 bases separating them. CDR3 size: 14 residues. The CDR3 spells CSARDIQYQETQYF. The DNA for the CDR3 is TGCAGTGCTAGAGATATTCAGTACCAAGAGACCCAGTACTTC.

This clonotype was picked up a small number of times. The rearrangement links TRBV7-2 to TRBJ2-1, with 9 bases matching TRBD1. The V gene end was trimmed by 0 bases and the J gene end by 2 bases; junction bases not matched to a gene: 5. CDR1 SGHTA and CDR2 FQGNSA come from the germline V gene. The CDR3 has 17 residues. The CDR3 region is CASSLATGTGTYNEQFF. The CDR3, as DNA: TGTGCCAGCAGCTTAGCTACCGGGACAGGGACCTACAATGAGCAGTTCTTC.

A few counts support this clonotype. This rearrangement joins TRBV12-5 to TRBJ2-7; 10 nucleotides agree with TRBD2. V shed 6 bases, J shed 6 bases, and the junction held 8 bases outside the gene matches. The CDR3 totals 14 residues. Germline CDR1 reads LGHNT; CDR2 reads FRNRAP. The CDR3 nucleotides read TGTGCTAGTGGACCCGGGACTAGCGATAGCGAGCAGTACTTC. Translated: CASGPGTSDSEQYF.

This chain uses TRBV10-3 with TRBJ1-3, with a possible D match to TRBD1 (5 bases). The germline V and J ends were trimmed by 1 base and 1 base, with 11 bases remaining between them. The CDR3 is 16 amino acids. Germline lookup yields CDR1 ENHRY and CDR2 SYGVKD. CDR3 region: CAISEFRGKSGNTIYF. CDR3 in DNA: TGTGCCATCAGTGAGTTCCGGGGCAAGTCTGGAAACACCATATATTTT.

The sample holds a few counts of this clonotype. The chain is built from TRBV29-1 and TRBJ2-3; TRBD1 matches at 7 bases. CDR1 and CDR2 (germline): SQVTM, ANQGSEA. The V and J ends lost 6 bases and 1 base, in that order; junction bases with no gene match: 16. The CDR3 totals 17 residues. The CDR3 sequence is CSVLPPQGPGGTDTQYF. As DNA, the CDR3 is TGCAGCGTCTTACCCCCACAGGGGCCGGGTGGCACAGATACGCAGTATTTT.

This clonotype was detected a few times. V is TRBV5-5 and J is TRBJ2-3; weak D call: TRBD2 (5 bases). Germline assignment: CDR1 SGHKS and CDR2 YYEKEE (reference sequence). The ends were cut back, 0 bases at V and 2 bases at J, with 10 bases in the middle. CDR3 length: 15 amino acids. CDR3 sequence (DNA): TGTGCCAGCAGCTTGGACTCAGGACTCACAGATACGCAGTATTTT. Translation gives CASSLDSGLTDTQYF.

The chain joins TRBV27 to TRBJ2-7, with 8 bases fitting TRBD1. Trimming took 5 bases from V and 2 from J; bases not matched to a gene: 11. This CDR3 region has 16 residues. Germline lookup yields CDR1 MNHEY and CDR2 SMNVEV (reference sequence). CDR3 sequence reads: CASSPSSTGVPYEQYF. DNA of the CDR3: TGTGCCAGCAGTCCCTCCTCGACAGGGGTACCCTACGAGCAGTACTTC.

This clonotype was picked up many times. The chain combines TRBV7-2 with TRBJ2-1; D gene ambiguous. CDR1 is SGHTA, CDR2 FQGNSA, per germline. The CDR3 has 13 residues. Trimming left V 5 bases short and J 2 bases short, with 7 bases between. The CDR3 region is CASSLNTYNEQFF. The DNA for the CDR3 is TGTGCCAGCAGCCTAAACACCTACAATGAGCAGTTCTTC. Looking up the rest from reference TRBV7-2 and TRBJ2-1 gives the full variable domain: GAGVSQSPSNKVTEKGKDVELRCDPISGHTALYWYRQSLGQGLEFLIYFQGNSAPDKSGLPSDRFSAERTGGSVSTLTIQRTQQEDSAVYLCASSLNTYNEQFFGPGTRLTVL.

This chain uses TRBV7-9 with TRBJ1-4; D is undetermined. The V gene's germline CDR1 is SEHNR and CDR2 FQNEAQ (reference sequence). The length of the CDR3 is 15 residues. Trimming took 7 bases from V and 0 from J, leaving 12 bases between them. The CDR3 nucleotides read TGTGCCAGCACCCGATTCAAAGCAACTAATGAAAAACTGTTTTTT. Translation: CASTRFKATNEKLFF. The whole variable domain, filled in from reference TRBV7-9 and TRBJ1-4, reads DTGVSQNPRHKITKRGQNVTFRCDPISEHNRLYWYRQTLGQGPEFLTYFQNEAQLEKSRLLSDRFSAERPKGSFSTLEIQRTEQGDSAMYLCASTRFKATNEKLFFGSGTQLSVL.

This clonotype has a handful of counts. This chain uses TRBV11-2 with TRBJ2-7, with D perhaps TRBD1 (5 bases). The V gene lost 2 bases and the J gene lost 3 bases, with 11 bases spanning the gap. CDR3 length: 14 amino acids. Germline V gene lookup returns CDR1 SGHAT and CDR2 FQNNGV. The CDR3 nucleotides read TGTGCCAGCAGCTTATTTAGGGGTGGCTACGAGCAGTACTTC. Its protein is CASSLFRGGYEQYF.

This clonotype was picked up many times. The V gene is TRBV20-1, the J gene TRBJ2-7; D could derive from TRBD1 or TRBD2 (5 bases each). The CDR3 is made up of 16 amino acids. Germline assignment: CDR1 DFQATT and CDR2 SNEGSKA (reference sequence). Deletions cut 6 bases from V and 0 bases from J, with 21 bases between. CDR3 DNA sequence: TGCAGTGCCCGAAGGGGCGGTGGGGGAAGCTCCTACGAGCAGTACTTC. Amino acid sequence: CSARRGGGGSSYEQYF.

This chain connects TRBV7-2 to TRBJ2-1, with TRBD2 identical over 11 bases. The CDR3 runs 16 residues. Germline lookup yields CDR1 SGHTA and CDR2 FQGNSA. The V gene end was trimmed by 1 base and the J gene end by 7 bases; junction bases not matched to a gene: 6. The CDR3 nucleotides read TGTGCCAGCAGCTTAGATTGGGGACTAGCGGCAAATGAGCAGTTCTTC. As protein: CASSLDWGLAANEQFF.

This clonotype occurred a few times. The CDR3 protein is CASSSSGASYEQYF. For the CDR3, the DNA is TGTGCCAGCAGTTCTAGCGGAGCTTCCTACGAGCAGTACTTC. This sequence joins TRBV12-3 or TRBV12-4 and TRBJ2-7, with 7 bases matching TRBD2. This CDR3 comprises 14 residues. Germline trimming cut 4 bases from V and 1 base from J; bases unmatched to any gene: 4.

This clonotype was detected only a few times. The chain has TRBV7-8 and TRBJ2-3; 9 positions match TRBD2. After removal of 5 bases from V and 5 bases from J, the junction contained 14 bases not matched to a gene. The CDR3 is 17 residues long. Germline V gene lookup returns CDR1 SGHVS and CDR2 FQNEAQ. CDR3 residues: CASSLLPSGVRGDTQYF. The CDR3, as DNA: TGTGCCAGCAGCCTCTTACCTAGCGGGGTCCGGGGAGATACGCAGTATTTT.

The chain couples TRBV20-1 to TRBJ2-1; D gene uncertain. Germline assignment: CDR1 DFQATT and CDR2 SNEGSKA (reference sequence). Deletions cut 3 bases from V and 11 bases from J, with 20 bases between. This CDR3 is built from 14 residues. The CDR3 nucleotides are TGCAGTGCTAGCCCCCCCGATCTCCAGCCTCAGCAGTTCTTC. Its protein product is CSASPPDLQPQQFF.

V usage is TRBV20-1 and J usage is TRBJ2-1; 8 bases agree with TRBD2. The germline CDR1 and CDR2 sequences are DFQATT and SNEGSKA (reference sequence). The J segment lost 3 bases and the V segment lost 0 bases, leaving 16 bases of the junction unmatched. The CDR3 totals 19 residues. CDR3: CSARDSGAGVRLVYNEQFF. CDR3 DNA sequence: TGCAGTGCTAGAGATTCGGGAGCGGGAGTCCGGTTGGTCTACAATGAGCAGTTCTTC.

A single count supports this clonotype. J is TRBJ2-2 and V is TRBV19; weak D call: TRBD2 (5 bases). CDR3 size: 15 residues. V was trimmed by 2 bases and J by 1 base, leaving 8 bases between them. Germline V gene lookup returns CDR1 LNHDA and CDR2 SQIVND (reference sequence). The CDR3 reads CASSIWGENTGELFF. CDR3 in DNA: TGTGCCAGTAGTATATGGGGAGAGAACACCGGGGAGCTGTTTTTT.

Only a few counts were recorded for this clonotype. The chain uses TRBV6-2 or TRBV6-3 and TRBJ1-1, with D unclear. The CDR3 covers 17 residues. Germline CDR1 MNHEY, CDR2 SVGEGT. The germline V and J ends were trimmed by 0 bases and 1 base, with 15 bases remaining between them. CDR3 sequence (DNA): TGTGCCAGCAGTTACTCGTTCGTCTTTTCAGAGAACACTGAAGCTTTCTTT. Amino acid sequence: CASSYSFVFSENTEAFF.

V gene TRBV12-3 or TRBV12-4 combines with J gene TRBJ2-3; D remains unclear. This CDR3 spans 14 amino acids. V gave up 3 bases and J gave up 3 bases, with 10 bases separating them. This CDR3 is CASSLLGETDTQYF. DNA for the CDR3: TGTGCCAGCAGTTTGTTAGGAGAGACAGATACGCAGTATTTT.

V and J are TRBV5-6 and TRBJ1-1; 7 bases map to TRBD1. The CDR3 sequence is 12 residues long. J was trimmed by 7 bases and V by 2 bases; bases with no gene match: 2. Germline values: CDR1 SGHDT, CDR2 YYEEEE. The CDR3 spells CASSFGQVEAFF. CDR3 bases: TGTGCCAGCAGCTTTGGACAGGTTGAAGCTTTCTTT.

The chain couples TRBV10-2 to TRBJ1-1; D is unresolved. Germline CDR1 is WSHSY and CDR2 is SAAADI. The CDR3 extends over 12 amino acids. The V end lost 7 bases, the J end lost 7 bases, and 13 bases lay between the germline ends. CDR3 residues: CASTPGSGEAFF. CDR3 nucleotides: TGCGCCAGCACCCCTGGGAGTGGTGAAGCTTTCTTT.

This clonotype was observed a few times. The chain carries TRBV4-1 and TRBJ2-4; D gene unclear. The germline V and J ends were trimmed by 0 bases and 8 bases, with 17 bases remaining between them. Germline V gene sequence: CDR1 MGHRA, CDR2 YSYEKL. The CDR3 spans 16 residues. CDR3 residues: CASSQEGLDARDIQYF. The CDR3 coding sequence is TGCGCCAGCAGCCAAGAGGGTCTTGATGCAAGGGACATTCAGTACTTC.

The chain combines TRBV4-3 with TRBJ2-3, with 7 bases matching TRBD2. The junction had 6 bases not matched to a gene; V was cut back by 4 bases and J by 2 bases. The CDR3 is 15 amino acids. Germline loops: CDR1 LGHNA, CDR2 YSLEER. This CDR3 reads CASSRTGLTTDTQYF. CDR3 DNA sequence: TGCGCCAGCAGCCGCACGGGACTAACCACAGATACGCAGTATTTT.

This sequence joins TRBV7-6 and TRBJ2-3; D is uncertain. CDR3 length equals 15 residues. The ends were cut back, 5 bases at V and 0 bases at J, with 12 bases in the middle. Germline CDR1 reads SGHVS; CDR2 reads FNYEAQ. DNA of the CDR3: TGTGCCAGCAGCCTTCTCGCACTGAGCACAGATACGCAGTATTTT. As protein: CASSLLALSTDTQYF.

Of note for this clonotype: This may arise from a read error, as a much more abundant clone is one base away. The chain employs TRBV15 and TRBJ2-1; the D is unclear. CDR1 and CDR2 from the germline V gene are LNHNV and YYDKDF (reference sequence). CDR3 length: 11 amino acids. Deletions cut 3 bases from V and 5 bases from J, with 2 bases between. The CDR3 DNA is TGTGCCACCAGCAGTAACAATGAGCAGTTCTTC. Translated, it gives CATSSNNEQFF.